This T cell receptor (beta chain) was identified in a study of blood T cell repertoires in COVID-19. Losses at the gene ends were 4 bases for V and 2 bases for J; bases not matched to a gene: 8. The CDR3 runs 15 residues. From germline, CDR1 is SGHTA and CDR2 FQGNSA. TCRdb's table, derived via immunoSEQ multiplex PCR, lists solely in-frame clones and lacks some. Among 120,000 to 150,000 clones listed, roughly 79% were seen once. Source material: peripheral blood. The TCR comes from a human donor with acute or convalescent COVID-19. The donor label of this sample is uncertain. The chain uses TRBV7-2 and TRBJ2-7; 7 bases match TRBD1. CDR3 DNA: TGTGCCAGCAGCTCGGTTAGGGACAGACCCTACGAGCAGTACTTC. Its translation: CASSSVRDRPYEQYF. The full variable domain, completed using reference TRBV7-2 and TRBJ2-7, is GAGVSQSPSNKVTEKGKDVELRCDPISGHTALYWYRQSLGQGLEFLIYFQGNSAPDKSGLPSDRFSAERTGGSVSTLTIQRTQQEDSAVYLCASSSVRDRPYEQYFGPGTRLTVT.